This T cell receptor (beta chain) was retrieved from a study of beta chain features in type 1 diabetes. Expressed TCRB transcripts got sequenced, as all isolated RNA was reverse transcribed. Measured with immunoSEQ multiplex PCR; TCRdb has only the in-frame clones, and not every one. Of under 250,000 clones listed, around 26% are singletons. V lost 5 bases and J lost 0, with 8 bases in between. Germline assignment: CDR1 MNHEY and CDR2 SMNVEV (reference sequence). The CDR3 runs to 14 residues. The specimen sequenced was central memory CD4+ T cells from blood. The receptor comes from a man aged 25-40 years in good health. The chain combines TRBV27 with TRBJ2-1, with D hard to call. The CDR3 DNA reads TGTGCCAGCAGTCGGGCGCTCTCCTACAATGAGCAGTTCTTC. Protein sequence: CASSRALSYNEQFF.